Below are 6 T cell receptor beta chains sequenced from a single sample in a study of T cells after posttransplantation cyclophosphamide. Assay: immunoSEQ multiplex PCR; the TCRdb copy retains only in-frame clones and omits some. This sample comprises about 38,000 clones, none seen once only. Sequenced: PBMCs. The receptors were gathered from a man aged 45-60 years in good health, CMV-negative, and a related stem cell transplant donor.

The chain couples TRBV2 to TRBJ1-2; 7 bases fit TRBD1. With 2 bases clipped from V and 4 bases from J, the junction kept 4 bases outside the gene matches. This CDR3 is built from 14 residues. CDR1 and CDR2 from the germline V gene are SNHLY and FYNNEI. The CDR3 sequence is CASSETGQSYGYTF. CDR3 nucleotide sequence: TGTGCCAGCAGTGAAACGGGACAGAGCTATGGCTACACCTTC.

V and J are TRBV19 and TRBJ2-7; D call uncertain. Germline V gene lookup returns CDR1 LNHDA and CDR2 SQIVND (reference sequence). V was cut by 8 bases and J by 0 bases, with 11 bases left in between. The CDR3 is made up of 13 amino acids. CDR3 sequence reads: CASQSQDSYEQYF. The CDR3 nucleotides read TGTGCCAGTCAATCCCAGGACTCCTACGAGCAGTACTTC.

V is TRBV7-2 and J is TRBJ2-7; no clear D gene. This CDR3 is built from 12 residues. V dropped 2 bases and J dropped 6 bases, with 8 bases sitting between them. Germline CDR1 reads SGHTA; CDR2 reads FQGNSA. The CDR3 DNA sequence: TGTGCCAGCAGCTTATTCCCCCGCGAGCAGTACTTC. This translates into CASSLFPREQYF.

This clone was seen ten or more times. The chain carries TRBV15 and TRBJ2-5; TRBD2 matches at 7 bases. The CDR3 totals 14 residues. Germline trimming cut 3 bases from V and 5 bases from J; bases unmatched to any gene: 6. Germline V gene data show CDR1 as LNHNV and CDR2 as YYDKDF (reference sequence). The CDR3 protein is CATSRGGSWETQYF. The DNA of the CDR3 is TGTGCCACCAGCAGGGGCGGGAGTTGGGAGACCCAGTACTTC.

This clone was recorded many times. The chain employs TRBV19 and TRBJ2-1; 10 nucleotides match TRBD1. With 5 bases clipped from V and 9 bases from J, the junction kept 13 bases outside the gene matches. Germline values: CDR1 LNHDA, CDR2 SQIVND (reference sequence). CDR3 length: 16 residues. This CDR3 reads CASSLYRDRGSAEQFF. CDR3 sequence (DNA): TGTGCCAGTAGTCTCTACCGGGACAGGGGATCTGCTGAGCAGTTCTTC.

This clone has only a few counts. The rearrangement links TRBV9 to TRBJ1-4; unclear D gene. Trimming cost V 0 bases and J 0 bases, with 9 bases left between them. Germline CDR1 SGDLS, CDR2 YYNGEE. The CDR3 length is 16 residues. CDR3: CASSVVATATNEKLFF. As DNA, the CDR3 is TGTGCCAGCAGCGTAGTCGCCACTGCAACTAATGAAAAACTGTTTTTT.